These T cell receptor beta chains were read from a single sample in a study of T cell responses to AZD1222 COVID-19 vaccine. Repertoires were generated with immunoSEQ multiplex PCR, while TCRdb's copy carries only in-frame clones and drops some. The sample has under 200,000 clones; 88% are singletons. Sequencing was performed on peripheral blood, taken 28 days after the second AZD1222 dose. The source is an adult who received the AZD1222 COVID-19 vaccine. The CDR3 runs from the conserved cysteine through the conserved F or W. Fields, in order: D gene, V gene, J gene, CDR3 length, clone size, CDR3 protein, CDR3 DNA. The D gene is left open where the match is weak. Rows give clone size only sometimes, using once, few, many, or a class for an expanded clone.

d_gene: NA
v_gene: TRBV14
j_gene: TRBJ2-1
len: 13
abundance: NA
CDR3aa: CASSQFGYNEQFF
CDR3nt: TGTGCCAGCAGCCAATTTGGGTACAATGAGCAGTTCTTC

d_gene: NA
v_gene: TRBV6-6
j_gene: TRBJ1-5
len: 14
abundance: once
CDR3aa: CASSRASSNQPQHF
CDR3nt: TGTGCCAGCAGCCGGGCCAGTAGCAATCAGCCCCAGCATTTT

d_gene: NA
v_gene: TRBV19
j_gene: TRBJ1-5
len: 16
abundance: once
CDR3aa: CASTQLDRSTDQPQHF
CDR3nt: TGTGCCAGTACCCAGCTGGACAGAAGCACCGATCAGCCCCAGCATTTT

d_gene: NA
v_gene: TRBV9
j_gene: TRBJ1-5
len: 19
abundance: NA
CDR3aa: CASSVRPRGLGDSNQPQHF
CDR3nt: TGTGCCAGCAGCGTCCGCCCGCGTGGTTTGGGGGATAGCAATCAGCCCCAGCATTTT

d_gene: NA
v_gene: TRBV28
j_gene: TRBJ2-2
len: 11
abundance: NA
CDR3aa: CASKGGGELFF
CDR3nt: TGTGCCAGCAAGGGCGGGGGGGAGCTGTTTTTT

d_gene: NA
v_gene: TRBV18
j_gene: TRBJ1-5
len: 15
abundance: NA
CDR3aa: CASSPGGQGDQPQHF
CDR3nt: TGTGCCAGCTCACCAGGCGGGCAGGGTGATCAGCCCCAGCATTTT

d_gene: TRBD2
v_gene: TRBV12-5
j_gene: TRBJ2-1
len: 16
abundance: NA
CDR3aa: CASGLASGLSYNEQFF
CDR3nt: TGTGCTAGTGGTTTGGCTAGCGGCCTCTCCTACAATGAGCAGTTCTTC

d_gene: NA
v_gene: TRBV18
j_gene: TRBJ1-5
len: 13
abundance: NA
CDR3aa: CASSPQVHQPQHF
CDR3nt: TGTGCCAGCTCACCACAGGTTCATCAGCCCCAGCATTTT

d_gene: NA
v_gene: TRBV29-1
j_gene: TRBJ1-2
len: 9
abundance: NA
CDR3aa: CSVVNGYTF
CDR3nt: TGCAGCGTTGTGAATGGCTACACCTTC

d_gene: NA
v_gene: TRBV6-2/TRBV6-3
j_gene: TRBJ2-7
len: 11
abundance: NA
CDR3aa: CASSQLYEQYF
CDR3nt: TGTGCCAGCAGTCAACTTTACGAGCAGTACTTC

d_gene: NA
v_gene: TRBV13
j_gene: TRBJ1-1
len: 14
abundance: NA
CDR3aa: CASSLGVEDTEAFF
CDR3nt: TGTGCCAGCAGCTTAGGGGTGGAGGACACTGAAGCTTTCTTT

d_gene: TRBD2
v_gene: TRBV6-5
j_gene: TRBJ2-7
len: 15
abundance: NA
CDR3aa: CASARGSGSSYEQYF
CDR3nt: TGTGCCAGTGCAAGGGGGAGCGGGAGTTCCTACGAGCAGTACTTC

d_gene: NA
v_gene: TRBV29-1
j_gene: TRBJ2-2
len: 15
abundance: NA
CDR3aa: CSVGLAGGSTGELFF
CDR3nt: TGCAGCGTTGGACTAGCAGGGGGGTCCACCGGGGAGCTGTTTTTT

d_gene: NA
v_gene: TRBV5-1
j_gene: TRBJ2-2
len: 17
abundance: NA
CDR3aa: CASSLAGTGAVTGELFF
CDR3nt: TGCGCCAGCAGCTTGGCAGGTACGGGAGCGGTCACCGGGGAGCTGTTTTTT

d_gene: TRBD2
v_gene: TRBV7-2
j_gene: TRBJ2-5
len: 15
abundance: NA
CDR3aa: CASSPGGRDQETQYF
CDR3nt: TGTGCCAGCAGCCCGGGGGGGCGGGACCAAGAGACCCAGTACTTC

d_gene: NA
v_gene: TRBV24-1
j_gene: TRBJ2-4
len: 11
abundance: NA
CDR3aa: CATSDSGIQYF
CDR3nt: TGTGCCACCAGTGATTCGGGCATTCAGTACTTC

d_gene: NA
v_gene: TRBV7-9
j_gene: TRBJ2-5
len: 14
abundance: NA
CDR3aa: CASGPPGDQETQYF
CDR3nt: TGTGCCAGCGGGCCCCCGGGAGATCAAGAGACCCAGTACTTC

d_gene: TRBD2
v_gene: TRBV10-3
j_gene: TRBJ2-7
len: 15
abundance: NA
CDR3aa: CAISEGGGLAGVQYF
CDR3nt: TGTGCCATCAGTGAAGGGGGAGGGCTAGCGGGAGTGCAGTACTTC

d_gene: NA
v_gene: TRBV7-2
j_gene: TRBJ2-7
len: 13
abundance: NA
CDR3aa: CASSLAPTYEQYF
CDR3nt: TGTGCCAGCAGCTTAGCCCCGACCTACGAGCAGTACTTC

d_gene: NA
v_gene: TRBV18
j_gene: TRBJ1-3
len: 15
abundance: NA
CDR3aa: CASSPPASGYDTIYF
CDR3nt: TGTGCCAGCTCACCACCAGCTTCGGGGTATGACACCATATATTTT

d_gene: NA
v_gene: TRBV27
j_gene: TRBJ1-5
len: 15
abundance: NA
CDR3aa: CASSPAQGRGQPQHF
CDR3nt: TGTGCCAGCAGTCCAGCCCAGGGTAGAGGTCAGCCCCAGCATTTT

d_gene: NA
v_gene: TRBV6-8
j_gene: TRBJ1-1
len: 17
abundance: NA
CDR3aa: CASTPPTKQPRGTEAFF
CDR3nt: TGTGCCAGCACCCCCCCGACGAAACAGCCGAGGGGCACTGAAGCTTTCTTT

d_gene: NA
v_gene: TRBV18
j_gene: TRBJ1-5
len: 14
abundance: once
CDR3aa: CASRGISGNQPQHF
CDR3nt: TGTGCCAGCCGAGGGATTAGTGGCAATCAGCCCCAGCATTTT

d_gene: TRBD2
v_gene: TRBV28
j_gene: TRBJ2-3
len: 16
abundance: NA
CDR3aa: CASSLGAGGPTDTQYF
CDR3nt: TGTGCCAGCAGTTTGGGGGCGGGAGGGCCTACAGATACGCAGTATTTT

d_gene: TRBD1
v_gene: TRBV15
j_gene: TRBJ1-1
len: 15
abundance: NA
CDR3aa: CATSKRQGSVSEAFF
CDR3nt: TGTGCCACCAGCAAACGACAGGGATCAGTTTCTGAAGCTTTCTTT

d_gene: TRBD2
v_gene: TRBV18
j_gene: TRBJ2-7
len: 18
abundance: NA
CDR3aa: CASSPLSGSTSGIYEQYF
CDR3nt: TGTGCCAGCTCACCACTTTCCGGATCGACTAGCGGGATCTACGAGCAGTACTTC

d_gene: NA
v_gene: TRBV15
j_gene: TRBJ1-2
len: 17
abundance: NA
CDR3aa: CATSSRQAGTANYGYTF
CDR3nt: TGTGCCACCAGCAGCCGACAAGCCGGGACGGCTAACTATGGCTACACCTTC

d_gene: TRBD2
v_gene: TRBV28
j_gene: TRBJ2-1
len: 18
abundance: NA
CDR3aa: CASPPTLGPSGHHNEQFF
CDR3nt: TGTGCCAGCCCCCCTACTCTGGGGCCTAGCGGGCACCACAATGAGCAGTTCTTC

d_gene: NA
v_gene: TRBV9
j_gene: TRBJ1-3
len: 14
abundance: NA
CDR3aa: CASSVEPGGNTIYF
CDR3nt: TGTGCCAGCAGCGTCGAGCCCGGGGGAAACACCATATATTTT

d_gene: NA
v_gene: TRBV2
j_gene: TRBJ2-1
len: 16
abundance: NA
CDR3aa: CASSELAASSYNEQFF
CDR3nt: TGTGCCAGCAGTGAACTCGCGGCTAGCTCCTACAATGAGCAGTTCTTC

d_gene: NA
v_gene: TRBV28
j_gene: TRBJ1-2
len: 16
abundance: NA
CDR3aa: CASSLEKEAGVYGYTF
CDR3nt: TGTGCCAGCAGTTTGGAAAAGGAGGCAGGGGTATATGGCTACACCTTC

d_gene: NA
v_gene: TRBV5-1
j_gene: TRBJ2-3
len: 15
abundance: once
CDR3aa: CASSLAGSSTDTQYF
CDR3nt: TGCGCCAGCAGCTTGGCCGGCTCTAGCACAGATACGCAGTATTTT

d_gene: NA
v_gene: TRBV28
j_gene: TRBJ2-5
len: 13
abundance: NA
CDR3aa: CASSPPVGETQYF
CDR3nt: TGTGCCAGCAGTCCTCCCGTCGGAGAGACCCAGTACTTC

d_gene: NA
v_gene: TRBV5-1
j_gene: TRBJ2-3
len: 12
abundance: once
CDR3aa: CASSVDTARQYF
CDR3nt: TGCGCCAGCAGCGTCGACACCGCACGCCAGTATTTT

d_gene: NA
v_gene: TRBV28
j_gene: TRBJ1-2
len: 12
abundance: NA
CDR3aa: CASSRRGDGYTF
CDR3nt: TGTGCCAGCAGCCGGAGGGGGGATGGCTACACCTTC

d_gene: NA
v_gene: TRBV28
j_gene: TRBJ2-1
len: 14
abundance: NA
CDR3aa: CASSLLGWGTEQFF
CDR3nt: TGTGCCAGCAGTTTATTAGGATGGGGCACTGAGCAGTTCTTC

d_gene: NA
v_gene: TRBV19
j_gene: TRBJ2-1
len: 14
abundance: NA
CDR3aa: CASTVLGRPSRQFF
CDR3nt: TGTGCCAGTACGGTCCTTGGGAGGCCCTCTCGGCAGTTCTTC

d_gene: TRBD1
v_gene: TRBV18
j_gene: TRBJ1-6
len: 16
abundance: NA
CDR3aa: CASSGTGGAVNSPLHF
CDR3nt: TGTGCCAGCTCCGGGACAGGGGGCGCCGTTAATTCACCCCTCCACTTT

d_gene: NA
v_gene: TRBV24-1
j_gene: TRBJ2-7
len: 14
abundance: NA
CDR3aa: CATSDGHPLVEQYF
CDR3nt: TGTGCCACCAGCGACGGCCATCCCTTGGTCGAGCAGTACTTC

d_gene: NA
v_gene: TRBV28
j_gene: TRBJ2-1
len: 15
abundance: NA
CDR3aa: CASSGRENSYNEQFF
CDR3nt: TGTGCCAGCAGTGGGCGCGAGAACTCCTACAATGAGCAGTTCTTC